A single sample is the source of the 27 T cell receptor beta chains below, sequenced in a study of PD-L1 blockade in urothelial cancer. Data came from immunoSEQ multiplex PCR; TCRdb stores just in-frame clones and leaves some out. The sample records about 130,000 clones, 86% being singletons. Time point described: peripheral blood 6 weeks after treatment start. Sequenced here: PBMCs, sampled around atezolizumab (anti-PD-L1) treatment. The source of these receptors is a man aged 45-65 years with urothelial cancer.

The V and J genes are TRBV18 and TRBJ2-1; TRBD2 agrees at 10 bases. CDR3 length: 14 amino acids. Germline values: CDR1 KGHSH, CDR2 LQKENI. Losses at the gene ends were 5 bases for V and 4 bases for J; bases not matched to a gene: 2. CDR3 sequence (DNA): TGTGCCAGCTCAAGGACTAGCGGTTACAATGAGCAGTTCTTC. Its protein is CASSRTSGYNEQFF.

The chain couples TRBV5-1 to TRBJ1-1; TRBD1 might be the D (6 bases). Trimming shortened V by 1 base and J by 2 bases, and 12 bases separated the two germline ends. The V gene's germline CDR1 is SGHRS and CDR2 YFSETQ. The CDR3 sequence is 15 residues long. The CDR3 DNA reads as TGCGCCAGCAGCTTGAAGTTGGACAGTAACACTGAAGCTTTCTTT. Its translation: CASSLKLDSNTEAFF.

This clone was counted a few times. The V call is TRBV2, the J call TRBJ1-3, with a possible D match to TRBD1 (5 bases). Deletions cut 6 bases from V and 0 bases from J, with 9 bases between. This CDR3 contains 14 residues. Germline values: CDR1 SNHLY, CDR2 FYNNEI. CDR3 in amino acids: CASREQASGNTIYF. CDR3 DNA: TGTGCCAGCAGAGAACAGGCCTCTGGAAACACCATATATTTT.

This chain uses TRBV6-1 with TRBJ2-7, with D possibly being TRBD1 (5 bases). Germline V gene sequence: CDR1 MNHNS, CDR2 SASEGT. Trimming shortened V by 3 bases and J by 3 bases, and 12 bases separated the two germline ends. This CDR3 has 14 amino acids. As DNA, the CDR3 is TGTGCCAGCAGTGACCCGACAGCTTACTACGAGCAGTACTTC. Residues: CASSDPTAYYEQYF.

This clone was seen more than once but under ten times. This sequence joins TRBV25-1 and TRBJ1-4, with 7 bases lining up with TRBD1. Germline V gives CDR1 MGHDK, CDR2 SYGVNS. The CDR3 has 14 amino acids. J lost 1 base, V lost 11 bases, and 7 bases had no gene match. The CDR3 DNA reads as TGTGCCGCACGAGACAGGGAAACTAATGAAAAACTGTTTTTT. Protein product: CAARDRETNEKLFF.

This chain links TRBV18 with TRBJ2-2; D gene unclear. Trimming removed 5 bases at V and 1 base at J, with 14 bases between. The CDR3 contains 16 residues. The germline V gene encodes CDR1 KGHSH and CDR2 LQKENI. The CDR3 nucleotides are TGTGCCAGCTCATCGACTGCCACTTGGAACACCGGGGAGCTGTTTTTT. Residues: CASSSTATWNTGELFF.

The chain recombines TRBV28 with TRBJ1-5; 8 nucleotides match TRBD1. Per germline, CDR1 MDHEN and CDR2 SYDVKM. The CDR3 has 15 residues. Trimming at V came to 5 bases and at J to 1 base, leaving 4 bases not matched to a gene. CDR3 residues: CASSPGGLSNQPQHF. CDR3 sequence (DNA): TGTGCCAGCAGTCCAGGGGGCCTGAGCAATCAGCCCCAGCATTTT.

The V call is TRBV28, the J call TRBJ2-7; no definite D call. V shed 6 bases and J shed 3 bases, with 9 bases lying between them. The CDR3 extends over 12 amino acids. Germline V gives CDR1 MDHEN, CDR2 SYDVKM. The CDR3 DNA follows: TGTGCCAGCAGCGCGCCAGGCTACGAGCAGTACTTC. It codes for CASSAPGYEQYF.

In regard to this clone: One junction end disagrees with the germline gene, perhaps due to a read error. The same CDR3 can be traced to other DNA sequences in this sample. This chain connects TRBV6-4 to TRBJ2-2, with TRBD2 as a possible D gene (5 bases). CDR1 and CDR2 from the germline V gene are MRHNA and SNTAGT. The CDR3 sequence is 14 residues long. The DNA for the CDR3 is TGTGCCAGCAGTGTGCGTGCGGGTACCGGGGAGCTGTTTTTC. Amino acid sequence: CASSVRAGTGELFF.

The chain recombines TRBV7-8 with TRBJ2-1; 7 bases match TRBD2. The CDR3 has 16 residues. Germline assignment: CDR1 SGHVS and CDR2 FQNEAQ. V lost 1 base to trimming and J lost 7 bases; unmatched junction nucleotides: 10. Here the CDR3 reads CASSLVAGVNGNEQFF. The CDR3 bases are TGTGCCAGCAGCTTAGTTGCGGGAGTAAACGGGAATGAGCAGTTCTTC.

The chain is built from TRBV5-3 and TRBJ1-5; D is ambiguous. TRBV5-3 is marked as an open reading frame, function uncertain. The CDR3 extends over 19 amino acids. The ends were cut back, 1 base at V and 0 bases at J, with 20 bases in the middle. In DNA form, the CDR3 reads TGTGCCAGAAGCTTGACGAGATCTGAATCGATTTATAGCAATCAGCCCCAGCATTTT. Translation gives CARSLTRSESIYSNQPQHF.

V is TRBV6-5 and J is TRBJ2-5; 12 bases agree with TRBD2. The CDR3 runs 13 residues. Germline V gene data show CDR1 as MNHEY and CDR2 as SVGAGI. The CDR3 region has the DNA TGTGCTGTGACTAGCGGGAGCGGAGAGACCCAGTACTTC. This translates into CAVTSGSGETQYF.

This chain uses TRBV7-9 with TRBJ1-6; D is ambiguous. The V gene lost 4 bases and the J gene lost 5 bases, with 9 bases spanning the gap. CDR1 is SEHNR and CDR2 is FQNEAQ in the germline V gene (reference sequence). This CDR3 contains 14 residues. The CDR3 sequence is CASSSTSNNSPLHF. CDR3 coding DNA: TGTGCCAGCAGCTCGACAAGCAATAATTCACCCCTCCACTTT.

This chain uses TRBV27 with TRBJ2-2; D is possibly TRBD1 (5 bases). Trimming took off 3 bases at V and 1 base at J, with 6 bases between the two ends. The CDR3 length is 14 residues. Germline values: CDR1 MNHEY, CDR2 SMNVEV (reference sequence). The DNA of the CDR3 is TGTGCCAGCAGTTTTACAGGGAACACCGGGGAGCTGTTTTTT. This encodes CASSFTGNTGELFF.

This clone has just one count. This chain links TRBV11-3 with TRBJ2-3; 14 bases align to TRBD2. Germline loops: CDR1 SGHNT, CDR2 YENEEA. CDR3 size: 17 residues. Germline trimming cut 3 bases from V and 4 bases from J; bases unmatched to any gene: 6. CDR3 region: CASSLGTSGSSPDTQYF. CDR3 nucleotide sequence: TGTGCCAGCAGCTTGGGGACTAGCGGGAGTTCCCCAGATACGCAGTATTTT.

The V gene is TRBV5-4, the J gene TRBJ1-2; 7 bases agree with TRBD1. Germline assignment: CDR1 SGHNT and CDR2 YYREEE (reference sequence). V shed 0 bases, J shed 14 bases, and the junction held 10 bases outside the gene matches. The CDR3 contains 13 residues. The CDR3 protein is CASSLVGGQAWTF. CDR3 DNA: TGTGCCAGCAGCTTGGTAGGGGGCCAGGCGTGGACCTTC.

This clone showed up just a few times. The rearrangement uses TRBV11-2 and TRBJ2-6; D ambiguous. The V end lost 1 base, the J end lost 0 bases, and 7 bases lay between the germline ends. This CDR3 contains 16 residues. CDR1 is SGHAT, CDR2 FQNNGV, per germline. CDR3 loop: CASSLGVSSGANVLTF. The CDR3 coding sequence is TGTGCCAGCAGCTTAGGTGTCTCCTCTGGGGCCAACGTCCTGACTTTC.

The CDR3, as DNA: TGCGCCAGCAGCCCCGGAGGTAGCGGCACAGATACGCAGTATTTT. This encodes CASSPGGSGTDTQYF. The rearrangement uses TRBV5-1 and TRBJ2-3, with D maybe TRBD2 (5 bases). The CDR3 has 15 residues. Trimming took 4 bases from V and 1 from J, leaving 13 bases between them. The germline V gene encodes CDR1 SGHRS and CDR2 YFSETQ.

In its sample, this clone was seen once. J is TRBJ1-4 and V is TRBV30; TRBD1 matches 9 bases. Germline CDR1 is GTSNPN and CDR2 is SVGIG (reference sequence). V shed 8 bases, J shed 7 bases, and the junction held 5 bases outside the gene matches. The CDR3 extends over 12 amino acids. The CDR3 DNA reads as TGTGCCCTGGACAGGGGAGTTGAAAAACTGTTTTTT. This codes for CALDRGVEKLFF.

The J gene is TRBJ1-5, the V gene TRBV28; 7 nucleotides match TRBD1. The CDR3 spans 14 residues. Trimming took 3 bases from V and 5 from J; bases not matched to a gene: 4. Germline CDR1 and CDR2: MDHEN and SYDVKM. CDR3 amino acids: CASSFLQGHQPQHF. The CDR3 DNA reads TGTGCCAGCAGTTTTTTACAGGGGCATCAGCCCCAGCATTTT.

The V call is TRBV27, the J call TRBJ1-5; no clear D. Trimming shortened V by 7 bases and J by 2 bases, and 12 bases separated the two germline ends. Per the germline V gene, CDR1 is MNHEY and CDR2 is SMNVEV (reference sequence). The length of the CDR3 is 14 residues. CDR3 coding DNA: TGTGCCAGCAAATCCTCAGGTGGCAATCAGCCCCAGCATTTT. It encodes CASKSSGGNQPQHF.

This chain uses TRBV28 with TRBJ1-1, with D possibly being TRBD1 (5 bases). Trimming removed 8 bases from V and 0 bases from J, with 13 bases in between. The CDR3 consists of 14 residues. Germline V gene lookup returns CDR1 MDHEN and CDR2 SYDVKM. The CDR3 protein is CASRDSYMNTEAFF. The CDR3 DNA reads TGTGCCAGCCGAGACAGTTACATGAACACTGAAGCTTTCTTT.

The CDR3 protein is CASSLASGSNIEQYF. In nucleotides, the CDR3 is TGTGCCAGCAGCTTAGCCTCCGGGTCTAACATCGAGCAGTACTTC. The chain employs TRBV7-3 and TRBJ2-7; D remains ambiguous. V lost 2 bases, J lost 6 bases, and 17 bases lay in between. From germline, CDR1 is SGHTA and CDR2 FQGTGA. The CDR3 loop spans 15 amino acids.

The chain has TRBV18 and TRBJ1-5; 9 nucleotides line up with TRBD1. The V gene end was trimmed by 4 bases and the J gene end by 4 bases; junction bases not matched to a gene: 8. The CDR3 covers 16 residues. Germline CDR1 KGHSH, CDR2 LQKENI. The CDR3 sequence: CASSLQRTGENQPQHF. CDR3 sequence (DNA): TGTGCCAGCTCACTACAGAGGACAGGGGAGAATCAGCCCCAGCATTTT.

This chain links TRBV2 with TRBJ2-2, with 10 bases that match TRBD2. CDR3 length: 16 amino acids. Germline V gene data show CDR1 as SNHLY and CDR2 as FYNNEI. V lost 2 bases to trimming and J lost 5 bases; unmatched junction nucleotides: 5. Here the CDR3 reads CASSESPSGSTGELFF. CDR3 sequence (DNA): TGTGCCAGCAGTGAATCCCCTAGCGGGAGTACCGGGGAGCTGTTTTTT.

This chain links TRBV5-5 with TRBJ2-3, with TRBD2 matching 7 bases. The CDR3 is 17 amino acids. Germline V CDR1 and CDR2: SGHKS, YYEKEE (reference sequence). V shed 0 bases and J 1 base; nucleotides not matched to a gene: 8. CDR3 coding DNA: TGTGCCAGCAGCTTGGGGTACGGCGGGGGAGGCACAGATACGCAGTATTTT. Its protein is CASSLGYGGGGTDTQYF.

The CDR3 nucleotides read TGTGCCAGCAGCTTGGTACCTGGGGCTGAGACCCAGTACTTC. Its protein product is CASSLVPGAETQYF. This sequence joins TRBV5-8 and TRBJ2-5; weak D call: TRBD1 (5 bases). Germline V CDR1 and CDR2: SGHTS, YDEGEE. Trimming stripped 0 bases from V and 5 bases from J, with 11 bases between. The CDR3 sequence is 14 residues long.